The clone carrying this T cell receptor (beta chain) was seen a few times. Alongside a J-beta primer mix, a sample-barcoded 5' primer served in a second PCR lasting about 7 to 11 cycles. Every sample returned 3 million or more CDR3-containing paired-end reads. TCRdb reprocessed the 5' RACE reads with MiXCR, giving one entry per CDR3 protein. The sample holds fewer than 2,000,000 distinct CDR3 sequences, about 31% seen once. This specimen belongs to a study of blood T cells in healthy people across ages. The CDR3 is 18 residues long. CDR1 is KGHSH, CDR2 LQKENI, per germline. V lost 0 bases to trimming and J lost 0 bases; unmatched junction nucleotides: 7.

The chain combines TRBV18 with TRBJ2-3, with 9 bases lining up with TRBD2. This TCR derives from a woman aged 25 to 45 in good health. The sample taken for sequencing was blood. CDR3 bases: TGTGCCAGCTCACCACCGATCGGTAGCGGGAGAAGCACAGATACGCAGTATTTT. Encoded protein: CASSPPIGSGRSTDTQYF.